The 7 T cell receptor beta chains in this list originate from one sample, sequenced in a study of shared clonotypes between healthy human individuals. Naive CD8 populations comprised CD45RO-negative cells positively selected for CCR7, excluding terminally differentiated effector memory CD45RA+ cells. Profiled with immunoSEQ multiplex PCR; TCRdb holds only in-frame clones, not every one. The profile covers approximately 1.9 million clones, with just under 95% appearing a single time and about 1.7% taken by the ten largest. Sequences were obtained from naive CD8+ T cells from PBMCs. The receptors were sampled from a man in his late teens or twenties in good health. Some clones in this sample may be carry-over from other donors' samples.

The chain joins TRBV28 to TRBJ1-4; D gene unclear. CDR3 size: 15 residues. Per the germline V gene, CDR1 is MDHEN and CDR2 is SYDVKM. Trimming cost V 6 bases and J 2 bases, with 13 bases left between them. The CDR3 DNA is TGTGCCAGCAGCCCGCACCGGAGGACTAATGAAAAACTGTTTTTT. Protein: CASSPHRRTNEKLFF.

The chain recombines TRBV7-2 with TRBJ1-3; D uncertain. This CDR3 has 16 amino acids. Trimming pared 1 base from V and 6 bases from J, leaving 16 bases between. CDR1 and CDR2 (germline): SGHTA, FQGNSA. The CDR3 loop is CASSLGYFGGANTIYF. The DNA of the CDR3 is TGTGCCAGCAGCTTAGGGTATTTTGGCGGAGCAAACACCATATATTTT.

The chain's CDR3 is CASSEGLFGRSPLHF. Here the CDR3 DNA reads TGTGCCAGCAGTGAAGGCCTATTCGGGCGTTCACCCCTCCACTTT. The chain couples TRBV6-1 to TRBJ1-6; D is ambiguous. This CDR3 spans 15 amino acids. Germline CDR1 and CDR2: MNHNS and SASEGT. Trimming left V 1 base short and J 9 bases short, with 13 bases between.

The rearrangement uses TRBV28 and TRBJ2-3; D is perhaps TRBD1 or TRBD2 (5 bases each). The CDR3 runs to 15 residues. Germline values: CDR1 MDHEN, CDR2 SYDVKM. Between the trimmed V and J ends, which lost 3 bases and 3 bases, there was a span of 13 bases. CDR3 region: CASSFTGTSTDTQYF. CDR3 coding DNA: TGTGCCAGCAGTTTTACCGGGACGAGTACAGATACGCAGTATTTT.

This chain joins TRBV4-1 and TRBJ1-1; maybe TRBD1 (6 bases). Germline CDR1 and CDR2: MGHRA and YSYEKL. The V and J ends lost 4 bases and 3 bases respectively, with 18 bases between them. This CDR3 has 16 residues. The CDR3 here is CASSLPPLTGHTEAFF. CDR3 DNA sequence: TGCGCCAGCAGCCTGCCGCCCCTAACAGGGCACACTGAAGCTTTCTTT.

This sequence joins TRBV7-6 and TRBJ2-5, with D possibly being TRBD1 (5 bases). CDR1 and CDR2 from the germline V gene are SGHVS and FNYEAQ. CDR3 length: 14 amino acids. Trimming took off 1 base at V and 4 bases at J, with 10 bases between the two ends. This CDR3 is CASSLGWGVETQYF. The CDR3 region has the DNA TGTGCCAGCAGCTTAGGGTGGGGCGTAGAGACCCAGTACTTC.

The chain couples TRBV7-9 to TRBJ2-1; tentative D call: TRBD1 (6 bases). Germline V gene sequence: CDR1 SEHNR, CDR2 FQNEAQ (reference sequence). The CDR3 sequence is 14 residues long. The V end was cut by 5 bases, the J end by 7 bases, with 15 bases between. The CDR3 bases are TGTGCCAGCAGCCTTGATGCTAGGGGGAATGAGCAGTTCTTC. Protein sequence: CASSLDARGNEQFF. Full variable domain (rest looked up from reference TRBV7-9 and TRBJ2-1): DTGVSQNPRHKITKRGQNVTFRCDPISEHNRLYWYRQTLGQGPEFLTYFQNEAQLEKSRLLSDRFSAERPKGSFSTLEIQRTEQGDSAMYLCASSLDARGNEQFFGPGTRLTVL.